The T cell receptor beta chain under discussion was sequenced for a study of CD8 T cells in Susac syndrome. CDR3 length: 14 residues. The germline CDR1 and CDR2 sequences are SEHNR and FQNEAQ (reference sequence). Trimming pared 5 bases from V and 2 bases from J, leaving 13 bases between. The multiple sclerosis control cohort comprised treatment-naive individuals presenting with stable or active relapsing-remitting disease. RNA amounts of about 0.5 to 1 ug underwent reverse transcription with random hexamers. Across 54 Vbeta and 13 Jbeta, TCR beta CDR3 was amplified with immunoSEQ multiplex PCR. TCRdb analysed the immunoSEQ multiplex PCR reads with MiXCR anew, one entry per CDR3 protein. The sample records a few hundred thousand distinct CDR3 sequences, around 93% being singletons. General study points: The study conceded that its TCR sequencing and HLA analysis involved relatively few individuals.

On this clonotype itself: Antigen: not known.

The specimen sequenced was CD4+ T cells from PBMCs. The rearrangement joins TRBV7-9 to TRBJ2-7; a possible D gene is TRBD2 (7 bases). The TCR originated in a human donor with multiple sclerosis. This CDR3 is CASSQAGHAYEQYF. Here the CDR3 DNA reads TGTGCCAGCAGCCAAGCGGGACACGCCTACGAGCAGTACTTC.